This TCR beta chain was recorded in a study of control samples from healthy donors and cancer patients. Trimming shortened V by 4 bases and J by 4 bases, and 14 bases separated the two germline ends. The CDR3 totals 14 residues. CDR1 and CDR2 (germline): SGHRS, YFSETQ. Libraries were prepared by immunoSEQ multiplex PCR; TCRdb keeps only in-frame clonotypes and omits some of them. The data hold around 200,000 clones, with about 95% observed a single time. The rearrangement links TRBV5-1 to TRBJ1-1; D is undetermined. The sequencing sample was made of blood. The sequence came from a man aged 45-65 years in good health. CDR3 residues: CASSHGHLGTEAFF. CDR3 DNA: TGCGCCAGCAGCCATGGGCACCTGGGCACTGAAGCTTTCTTT. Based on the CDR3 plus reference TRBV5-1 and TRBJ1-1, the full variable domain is KAGVTQTPRYLIKTRGQQVTLSCSPISGHRSVSWYQQTPGQGLQFLFEYFSETQRNKGNFPGRFSGRQFSNSRSEMNVSTLELGDSALYLCASSHGHLGTEAFFGQGTRLTVV.